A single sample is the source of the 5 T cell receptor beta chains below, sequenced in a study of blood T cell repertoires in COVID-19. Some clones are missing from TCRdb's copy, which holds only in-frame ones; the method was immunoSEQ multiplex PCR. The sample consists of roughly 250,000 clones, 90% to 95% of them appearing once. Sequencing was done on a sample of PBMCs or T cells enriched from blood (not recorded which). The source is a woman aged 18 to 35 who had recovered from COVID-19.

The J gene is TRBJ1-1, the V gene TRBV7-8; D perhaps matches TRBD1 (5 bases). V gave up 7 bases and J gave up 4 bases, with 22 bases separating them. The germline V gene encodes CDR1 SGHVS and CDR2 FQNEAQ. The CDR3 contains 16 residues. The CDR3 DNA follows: TGTGCCAGCACCCTGACAGAAACCCTGGCTGGCACTGAAGCTTTCTTT. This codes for CASTLTETLAGTEAFF.

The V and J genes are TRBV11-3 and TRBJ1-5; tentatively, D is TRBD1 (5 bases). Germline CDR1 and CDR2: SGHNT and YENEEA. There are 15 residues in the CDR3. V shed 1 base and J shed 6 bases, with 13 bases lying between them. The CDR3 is CASSLGRRAGQPQHF. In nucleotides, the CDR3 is TGTGCCAGCAGCTTAGGCCGCAGGGCTGGTCAGCCCCAGCATTTT.

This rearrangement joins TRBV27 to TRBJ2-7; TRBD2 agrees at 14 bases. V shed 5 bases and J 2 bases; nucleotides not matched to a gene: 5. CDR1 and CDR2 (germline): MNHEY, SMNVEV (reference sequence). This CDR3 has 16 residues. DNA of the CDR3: TGTGCCAGCAGTAGGGGGACTAGCGGGGGAACCTACGAGCAGTACTTC. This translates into CASSRGTSGGTYEQYF.

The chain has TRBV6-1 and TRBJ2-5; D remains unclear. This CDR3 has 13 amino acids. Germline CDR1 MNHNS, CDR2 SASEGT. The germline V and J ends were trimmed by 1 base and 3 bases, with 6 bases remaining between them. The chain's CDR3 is CASSEGAKETQYF. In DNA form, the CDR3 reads TGTGCCAGCAGTGAAGGGGCCAAAGAGACCCAGTACTTC.

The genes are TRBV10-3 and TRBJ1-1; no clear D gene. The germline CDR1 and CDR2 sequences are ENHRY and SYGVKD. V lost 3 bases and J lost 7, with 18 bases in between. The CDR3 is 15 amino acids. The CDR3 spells CAISDDPGRPYEAFF. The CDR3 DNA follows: TGTGCCATCAGTGACGACCCAGGCAGGCCTTATGAAGCTTTCTTT.